This TCR beta chain was sequenced in a study of early T cells in non-severe SARS-CoV-2 infection. Unique molecular identifiers tagged individual cDNA molecules. TCRdb re-analysed the 5' RACE reads in MiXCR, keeping a single row per CDR3 protein. The sample has tens of thousands of distinct CDR3 sequences; 4% are singletons. This CDR3 comprises 14 residues. Germline V gene sequence: CDR1 SGHTA, CDR2 FQGTGA. V trimming: 3 bases; J trimming: 8 bases; junction bases outside the gene matches: 5. This clonotype was detected ten times or more. This receptor was obtained from an adult who was a healthcare worker with PCR-confirmed SARS-CoV-2 infection or an uninfected control (not recorded which). This chain links TRBV7-3 with TRBJ2-1; 9 bases align to TRBD1. The sample comprised whole blood. CDR3 loop: CASSLGQGPHEQFF. The CDR3 bases are TGTGCCAGCAGCTTGGGACAGGGCCCCCATGAGCAGTTCTTC.